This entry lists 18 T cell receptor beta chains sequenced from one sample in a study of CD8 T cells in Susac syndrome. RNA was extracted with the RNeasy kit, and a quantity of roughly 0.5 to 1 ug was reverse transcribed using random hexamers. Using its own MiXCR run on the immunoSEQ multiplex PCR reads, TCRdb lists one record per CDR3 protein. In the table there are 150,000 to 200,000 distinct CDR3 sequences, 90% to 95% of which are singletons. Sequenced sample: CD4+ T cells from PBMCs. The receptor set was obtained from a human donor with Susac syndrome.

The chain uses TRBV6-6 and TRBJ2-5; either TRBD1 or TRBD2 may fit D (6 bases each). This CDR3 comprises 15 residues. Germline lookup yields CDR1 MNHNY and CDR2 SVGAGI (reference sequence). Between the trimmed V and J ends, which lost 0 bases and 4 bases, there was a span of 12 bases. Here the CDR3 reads CASSYSLQGGETQYF. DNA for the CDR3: TGTGCCAGCAGTTACTCCCTACAGGGAGGAGAGACCCAGTACTTC.

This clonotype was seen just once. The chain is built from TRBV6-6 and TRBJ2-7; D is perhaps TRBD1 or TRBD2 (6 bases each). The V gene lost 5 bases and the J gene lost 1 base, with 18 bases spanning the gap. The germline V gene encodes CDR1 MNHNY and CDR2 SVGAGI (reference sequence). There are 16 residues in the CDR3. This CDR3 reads CASSPRSAGTSYEQYF. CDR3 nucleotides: TGTGCCAGCAGTCCCCGCTCCGCGGGGACATCCTACGAGCAGTACTTC.

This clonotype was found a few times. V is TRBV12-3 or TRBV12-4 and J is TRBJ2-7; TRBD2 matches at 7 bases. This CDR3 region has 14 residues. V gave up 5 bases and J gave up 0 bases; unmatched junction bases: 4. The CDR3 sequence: CASSRAGSSYEQYF. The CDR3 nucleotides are TGTGCCAGCAGTAGAGCGGGGAGCTCCTACGAGCAGTACTTC.

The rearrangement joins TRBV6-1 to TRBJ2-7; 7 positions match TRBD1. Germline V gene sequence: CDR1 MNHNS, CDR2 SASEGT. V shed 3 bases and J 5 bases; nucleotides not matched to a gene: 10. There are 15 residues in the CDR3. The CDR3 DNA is TGTGCCAGCAGTGAGGGGCCACAGGGGCTCCACGAGCAGTACTTC. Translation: CASSEGPQGLHEQYF.

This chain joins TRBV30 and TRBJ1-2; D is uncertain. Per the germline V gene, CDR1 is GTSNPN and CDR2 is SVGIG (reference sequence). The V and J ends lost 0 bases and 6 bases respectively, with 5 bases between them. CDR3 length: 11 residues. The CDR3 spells CAWSVFHGYTF. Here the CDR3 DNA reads TGTGCCTGGAGTGTATTTCATGGCTACACCTTC.

The CDR3 DNA sequence: TGTGCCAGCAGACCCTGGACAGGGGGCGATGGCTACACCTTC. Protein product: CASRPWTGGDGYTF. The rearrangement uses TRBV27 and TRBJ1-2, with 11 positions matching TRBD1. The V and J ends lost 6 bases and 6 bases, in that order; junction bases with no gene match: 6. The CDR3 spans 14 residues. In germline, CDR1 is MNHEY, CDR2 SMNVEV (reference sequence).

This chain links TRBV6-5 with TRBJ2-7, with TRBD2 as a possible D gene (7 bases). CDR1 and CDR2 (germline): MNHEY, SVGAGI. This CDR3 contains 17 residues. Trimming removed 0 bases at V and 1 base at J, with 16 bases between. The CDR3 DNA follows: TGTGCCAGCAGTTACTCTAAGGGGGGGGCTCAATCCTACGAGCAGTACTTC. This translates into CASSYSKGGAQSYEQYF.

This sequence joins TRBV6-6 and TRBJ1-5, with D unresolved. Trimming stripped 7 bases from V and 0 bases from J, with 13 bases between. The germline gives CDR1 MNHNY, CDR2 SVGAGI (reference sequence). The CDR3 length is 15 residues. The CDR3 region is CASTLRRNSNQPQHF. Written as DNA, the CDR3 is TGTGCCAGCACCCTGAGACGGAATAGCAATCAGCCCCAGCATTTT.

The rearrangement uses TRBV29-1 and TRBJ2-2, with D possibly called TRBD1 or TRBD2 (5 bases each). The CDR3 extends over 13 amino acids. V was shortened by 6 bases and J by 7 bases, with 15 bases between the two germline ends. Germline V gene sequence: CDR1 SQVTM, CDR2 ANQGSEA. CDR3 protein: CSVAAGFFGELFF. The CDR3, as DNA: TGCAGCGTAGCGGCAGGGTTCTTCGGGGAGCTGTTTTTT.

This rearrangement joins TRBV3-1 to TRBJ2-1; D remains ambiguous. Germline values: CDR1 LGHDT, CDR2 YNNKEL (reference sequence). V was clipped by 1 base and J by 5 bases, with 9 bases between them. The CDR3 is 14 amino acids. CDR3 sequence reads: CASSQVTENNEQFF. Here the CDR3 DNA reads TGTGCCAGCAGCCAAGTAACAGAGAACAATGAGCAGTTCTTC.

In nucleotides, the CDR3 is TGTGCCAGCAGTGCCCCCAGGGACAGGGCTGGAAACACCATATATTTT. Protein product: CASSAPRDRAGNTIYF. The V call is TRBV6-1, the J call TRBJ1-3; TRBD1 agrees at 9 bases. V was pared by 4 bases and J by 2 bases, with 6 bases of the junction left unmatched. CDR1 and CDR2 (germline): MNHNS, SASEGT. The CDR3 contains 16 residues.

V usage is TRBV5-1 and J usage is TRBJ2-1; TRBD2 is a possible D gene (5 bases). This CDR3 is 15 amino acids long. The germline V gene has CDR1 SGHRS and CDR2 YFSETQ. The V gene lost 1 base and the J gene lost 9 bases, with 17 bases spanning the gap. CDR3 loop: CASSLSDGVRSEQFF. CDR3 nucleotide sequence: TGCGCCAGCAGCTTGAGCGACGGGGTTCGCAGTGAGCAGTTCTTC.

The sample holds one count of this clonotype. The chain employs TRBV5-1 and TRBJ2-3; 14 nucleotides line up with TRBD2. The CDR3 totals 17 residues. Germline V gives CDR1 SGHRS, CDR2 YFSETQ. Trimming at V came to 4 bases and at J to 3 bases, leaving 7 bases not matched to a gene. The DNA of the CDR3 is TGCGCCAGCAGCGCAGTGACTAGCGGGGGGGCAACAGATACGCAGTATTTT. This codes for CASSAVTSGGATDTQYF. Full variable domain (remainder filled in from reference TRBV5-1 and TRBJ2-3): KAGVTQTPRYLIKTRGQQVTLSCSPISGHRSVSWYQQTPGQGLQFLFEYFSETQRNKGNFPGRFSGRQFSNSRSEMNVSTLELGDSALYLCASSAVTSGGATDTQYFGPGTRLTVL.

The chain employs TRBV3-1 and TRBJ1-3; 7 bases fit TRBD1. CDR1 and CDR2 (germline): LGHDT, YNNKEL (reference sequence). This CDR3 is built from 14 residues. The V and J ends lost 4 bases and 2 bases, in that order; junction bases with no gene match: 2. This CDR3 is CASSRQGAGNTIYF. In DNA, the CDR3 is TGTGCCAGCAGCCGACAGGGAGCTGGAAACACCATATATTTT. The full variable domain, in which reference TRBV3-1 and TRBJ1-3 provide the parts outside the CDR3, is DTAVSQTPKYLVTQMGNDKSIKCEQNLGHDTMYWYKQDSKKFLKIMFSYNNKELIINETVPNRFSPKSPDKAHLNLHINSLELGDSAVYFCASSRQGAGNTIYFGEGSWLTVV.

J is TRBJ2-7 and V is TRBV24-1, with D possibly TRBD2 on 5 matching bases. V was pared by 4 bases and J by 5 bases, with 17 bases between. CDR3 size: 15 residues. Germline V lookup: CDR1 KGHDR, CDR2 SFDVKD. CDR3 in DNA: TGTGCCACCAGTGACCCCCCTCGGGGATTTAACGAGCAGTACTTC. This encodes CATSDPPRGFNEQYF.

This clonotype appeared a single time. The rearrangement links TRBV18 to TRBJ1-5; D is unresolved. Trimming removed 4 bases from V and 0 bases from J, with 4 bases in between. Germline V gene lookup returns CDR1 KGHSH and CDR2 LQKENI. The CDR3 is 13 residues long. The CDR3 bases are TGTGCCAGCTCACGATATAGCAATCAGCCCCAGCATTTT. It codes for CASSRYSNQPQHF. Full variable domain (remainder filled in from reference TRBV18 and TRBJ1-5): NAGVMQNPRHLVRRRGQEARLRCSPMKGHSHVYWYRQLPEEGLKFMVYLQKENIIDESGMPKERFSAEFPKEGPSILRIQQVVRGDSAAYFCASSRYSNQPQHFGDGTRLSIL.

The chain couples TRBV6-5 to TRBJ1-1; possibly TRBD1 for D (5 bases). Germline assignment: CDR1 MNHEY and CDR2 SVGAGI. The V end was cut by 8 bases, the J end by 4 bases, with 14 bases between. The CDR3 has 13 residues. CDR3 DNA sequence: TGTGCCAGCCGCCGCAGGGATGGCACTGAAGCTTTCTTT. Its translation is CASRRRDGTEAFF.

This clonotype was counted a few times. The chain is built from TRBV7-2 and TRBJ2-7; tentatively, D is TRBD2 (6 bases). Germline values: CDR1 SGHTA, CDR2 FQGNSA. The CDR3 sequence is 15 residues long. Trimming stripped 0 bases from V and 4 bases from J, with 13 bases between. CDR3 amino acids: CASSLASGSRYEQYF. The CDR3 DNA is TGTGCCAGCAGCTTAGCTTCCGGGAGCCGGTACGAGCAGTACTTC.